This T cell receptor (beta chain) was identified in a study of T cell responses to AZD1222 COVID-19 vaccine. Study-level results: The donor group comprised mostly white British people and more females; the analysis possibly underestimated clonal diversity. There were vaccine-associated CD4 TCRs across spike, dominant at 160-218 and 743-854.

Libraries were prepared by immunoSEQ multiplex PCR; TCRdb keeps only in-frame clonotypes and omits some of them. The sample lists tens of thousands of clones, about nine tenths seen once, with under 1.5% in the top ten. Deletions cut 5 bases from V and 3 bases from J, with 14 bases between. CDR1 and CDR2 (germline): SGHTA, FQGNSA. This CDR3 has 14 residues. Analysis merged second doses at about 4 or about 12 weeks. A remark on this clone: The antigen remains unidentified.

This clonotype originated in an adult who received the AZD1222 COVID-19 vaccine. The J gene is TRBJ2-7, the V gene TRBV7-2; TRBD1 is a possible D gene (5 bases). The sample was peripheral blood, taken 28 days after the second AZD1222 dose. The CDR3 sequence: CASSRRTSDYEQYF. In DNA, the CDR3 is TGTGCCAGCAGCCGGCGGACATCAGACTACGAGCAGTACTTC.